Below, 6 T cell receptor beta chains from the same sample are listed, as sequenced in a study of cytomegalovirus exposure and HLA in healthy donors. Researchers ran the PCR with 60 Vbeta and 13 Jbeta primers. Profiled with immunoSEQ multiplex PCR; TCRdb holds only in-frame clones, not every one. Of some 130,000 clones detected, 80% appear once; the ten largest clones hold 1%. Sequences were obtained from PBMCs. The receptors come from a man aged 35-49 years in good health and CMV-seronegative.

This chain uses TRBV30 with TRBJ1-2; D remains unclear. Germline V gene lookup returns CDR1 GTSNPN and CDR2 SVGIG (reference sequence). The germline V and J ends were trimmed by 1 base and 7 bases, with 19 bases remaining between them. CDR3 size: 15 residues. This CDR3 reads CAWSALTGNSLGYTF. The DNA of the CDR3 is TGTGCCTGGAGTGCCCTAACGGGAAATTCGCTTGGCTACACCTTC.

In this sample, this clone turned up a few times. The chain uses TRBV5-1 and TRBJ2-1; 8 bases match TRBD1. Germline assignment: CDR1 SGHRS and CDR2 YFSETQ. The CDR3 covers 15 residues. V dropped 4 bases and J dropped 2; count of bases not matched to a gene: 5. This chain's CDR3 is CASSTGGNTYNEQFF. The DNA for the CDR3 is TGCGCCAGCAGCACAGGGGGGAATACCTACAATGAGCAGTTCTTC.

The chain recombines TRBV12-1 with TRBJ2-4; the table's D call TRBD1 went unverified against the DNA. TRBV12-1 is listed as a pseudogene. The CDR3 contains 16 residues. The CDR3 DNA sequence: TGTGCCAGCAGCTCTATCAGGGGGCTCGGCAAAAACATTCAGTACTTC. Encoded protein: CASSSIRGLGKNIQYF.

The gene calls are TRBV28 and TRBJ2-7; D might be TRBD2 (5 bases). This CDR3 has 11 amino acids. The germline V gene has CDR1 MDHEN and CDR2 SYDVKM. V lost 10 bases to trimming and J lost 4 bases, with 11 bases between them. This CDR3 is CATRGLYEQYF. CDR3 DNA: TGTGCCACTCGAGGGTTGTACGAGCAGTACTTC.

Only one count was recorded for this clone. The chain carries TRBV6-5 and TRBJ1-4, with 8 bases fitting TRBD1. The ends lost 6 bases at V and 7 bases at J; junction bases unmatched: 10. The CDR3 has 15 residues. Germline V gene sequence: CDR1 MNHEY, CDR2 SVGAGI. Written as DNA, the CDR3 is TGTGCCAGCAGGATAACCGGGACAGGCGGTGAAAAACTGTTTTTT. Protein sequence: CASRITGTGGEKLFF.

J is TRBJ1-4 and V is TRBV6-4; tentatively, D is TRBD1 (6 bases). Trimming shortened V by 3 bases and J by 6 bases, and 11 bases separated the two germline ends. Germline lookup yields CDR1 MRHNA and CDR2 SNTAGT. The CDR3 has 14 amino acids. CDR3 sequence (DNA): TGTGCCAGCAGTGAACAGGGTTTTGATGAAAAACTGTTTTTT. It translates to CASSEQGFDEKLFF.